Listed here is a single T cell receptor beta chain. Primers: 60 Vbeta forward and 13 Jbeta reverse. The repertoire was sequenced with immunoSEQ multiplex PCR; TCRdb's copy has only in-frame clones and lacks some. The sample has some 250,000 clones, about 81% seen once. Trimming took 2 bases from V and 1 from J, leaving 8 bases between them. CDR3 length: 15 residues. In germline, CDR1 is MDHEN, CDR2 SYDVKM. This entry belongs to a study of cytomegalovirus exposure and HLA in healthy donors. The chain uses TRBV28 and TRBJ1-4; perhaps TRBD1 as D (5 bases). The clonotype comes from a middle-aged woman in good health and CMV-seropositive. Sequenced material: PBMCs. This CDR3 reads CASSLGAGTNEKLFF. Here the CDR3 DNA reads TGTGCCAGCAGTTTAGGGGCAGGAACTAATGAAAAACTGTTTTTT.